The 7 T cell receptor beta chains presented below share a single source sample, sequenced in a study of OX40 agonist ivuxolimab in advanced cancers. Library preparation used the immunoSEQ multiplex PCR assay. TCRdb carries this immuneACCESS record with in-frame sequences only. Its versions omit some clonotypes, under half of them owing to an unresolved V gene in the studies checked, with the rest unexplained. This sample is represented by roughly 90,000 clones; approximately 91% of them were singletons. The ten biggest clones cover 0.33% of the sample. The sequencing used CD4+ or CD8+ T cells sorted from blood, collected in a trial of the OX40 agonist ivuxolimab. These receptors all stem from an adult with an advanced solid tumor such as melanoma, head and neck, liver or kidney cancer.

The chain carries TRBV7-9 and TRBJ2-5; D remains unclear. The J call may be mistaken, given a closer DNA end match to TRBJ2-7. Germline CDR1 SEHNR, CDR2 FQNEAQ (reference sequence). This CDR3 is 12 amino acids long. In DNA form, the CDR3 reads TGTGCCAGCACCAAGCAGGAGACCGAGCAGTACTTC. This codes for CASTKQETEQYF.

The gene calls are TRBV30 and TRBJ2-5; TRBD1 agrees at 7 bases. Per germline, CDR1 GTSNPN and CDR2 SVGIG (reference sequence). CDR3 length: 14 amino acids. V was clipped by 2 bases and J by 2 bases; unmatched bases: 5. This CDR3 is CAWSRVTGQETQYF. CDR3 nucleotides: TGTGCCTGGAGTAGGGTGACAGGGCAAGAGACCCAGTACTTC. Together with reference TRBV30 and TRBJ2-5, the CDR3 gives the full variable domain: SQTIHQWPATLVQPVGSPLSLECTVEGTSNPNLYWYRQAAGRGLQLLFYSVGIGQISSEVPQNLSASRPQDRQFILSSKKLLLSDSGFYLCAWSRVTGQETQYFGPGTRLLVL.

V is TRBV5-4 and J is TRBJ2-3, with 10 bases matching TRBD2. Germline loops: CDR1 SGHNT, CDR2 YYREEE (reference sequence). The CDR3 covers 16 residues. V shed 5 bases, J shed 6 bases, and the junction held 12 bases outside the gene matches. CDR3 in DNA: TGTGCCAGCAGTTACCCTGGACTAGCGGAAGGGGATACGCAGTATTTT. This translates into CASSYPGLAEGDTQYF.

CDR3 bases: TGTGCCAGCAGCTTAACGGGACTAGCGGGAGGGCTAAATGAGCAGTTCTTC. Translation gives CASSLTGLAGGLNEQFF. This rearrangement joins TRBV7-3 to TRBJ2-1; 16 positions match TRBD2. CDR1 and CDR2 from the germline V gene are SGHTA and FQGTGA. The J segment lost 7 bases and the V segment lost 0 bases, leaving 3 bases of the junction unmatched. This CDR3 region has 17 residues.

The chain employs TRBV15 and TRBJ2-1; D unresolved. V was cut by 1 base and J by 5 bases, with 12 bases left in between. The CDR3 spans 15 residues. CDR1 and CDR2 (germline): LNHNV, YYDKDF (reference sequence). CDR3 bases: TGTGCCACCAGCAGAGTAAACAGCTACAACAATGAGCAGTTCTTC. It encodes CATSRVNSYNNEQFF.

This rearrangement joins TRBV11-2 to TRBJ2-1; D may be TRBD2 (5 bases). V was trimmed by 7 bases and J by 7 bases, leaving 20 bases between them. This CDR3 contains 15 residues. Germline values: CDR1 SGHAT, CDR2 FQNNGV. CDR3 residues: CASTNARVDLNEQFF. The CDR3 DNA sequence: TGTGCCAGCACCAACGCGCGGGTAGACCTGAATGAGCAGTTCTTC.

V usage is TRBV5-1 and J usage is TRBJ1-4, with 9 bases lining up with TRBD1. Germline CDR1 SGHRS, CDR2 YFSETQ. The CDR3 runs to 14 residues. Trimming removed 4 bases from V and 5 bases from J; junction bases left unmatched: 3. The CDR3 bases are TGCGCCAGCAGCCTGACAGGGGGGAATGAAAAACTGTTTTTT. It specifies CASSLTGGNEKLFF.